The clone carrying this T cell receptor beta chain was observed many times. The CDR3 totals 15 residues. The junction had 5 bases not matched to a gene; V was cut back by 0 bases and J by 2 bases. The V gene's germline CDR1 is DFQATT and CDR2 SNEGSKA (reference sequence). This sample was included in a study of T cells in Graves' hyperthyroidism and ophthalmopathy. Regions amplified from RNA transcripts were the TCR beta CDR3 regions. The HTBI set primed first-round TCR CDR3 RT-PCR. TCRdb itself ran the multiplex PCR reads through MiXCR, one entry per CDR3 protein. This sample has around 280,000 distinct CDR3 sequences, with roughly 13% found just once.

The sequenced material came from blood. This receptor was obtained from a woman in her thirties or forties with Graves' hyperthyroidism. The J gene is TRBJ2-7, the V gene TRBV20-1, with TRBD2 matching over 9 bases. CDR3 sequence (DNA): TGCAGTGCTAGAGATAACCTAGCGGGACCCTACGAGCAGTACTTC. This codes for CSARDNLAGPYEQYF.